Listed below are T cell receptor beta chains from one sample, sequenced in a study of shared clonotypes between healthy human individuals. The method was immunoSEQ multiplex PCR; TCRdb's version includes in-frame clones alone and lacks a portion of them. The sample holds 2 million to 2.5 million clones, 85% to 95% seen once. The sequenced sample was naive CD4+ T cells from PBMCs. The receptor set was obtained from a man aged 18 to 30 in good health. Some clones in this sample may be carry-over from other donors' samples. Both conserved end residues are part of each CDR3. The D gene is left open where the match is weak. Expanded clones are given a class, and other clones once, few, many or no size at all.

>TRBV2|16|TRBD1|TRBJ2-6|once
TGTGCCAGCAGCCCAGGGGGAAGCTCTGGGGCCAACGTCCTGACTTTC
CASSPGGSSGANVLTF
>TRBV11-3|14|-|TRBJ2-3|-
TGTGCCAGCAGCCCCGGGACCCTCCCAGATACGCAGTATTTT
CASSPGTLPDTQYF
>TRBV10-3|14|-|TRBJ2-3|-
TGTGCCCTCGGGGGACACGGACGGCCAGATACGCAGTATTTT
CALGGHGRPDTQYF
>TRBV5-1|10|-|TRBJ2-5|-
TGCGCCAGCAGAAGGGAGACCCAGTACTTC
CASRRETQYF
>TRBV5-6|15|TRBD2|TRBJ2-5|-
TGTGCCAGCAGCTGGCGGACTAGCGGCCAAGAGACCCAGTACTTC
CASSWRTSGQETQYF
>TRBV5-1|14|-|TRBJ1-2|-
TGCGCCAGCAGCTTGGAAGCCGGGAGCTATGGCTACACCTTC
CASSLEAGSYGYTF
>TRBV6-5|14|-|TRBJ2-7|-
TGTGCCAGCAGTTATTTGGACAAAAGAGGCGAGCAGTACTTC
CASSYLDKRGEQYF
>TRBV5-1|16|TRBD2|TRBJ2-5|-
TGCGCCAGCAGCTTGACTAGCGGGGCCCCCCAGGGGACCCAGTACTTC
CASSLTSGAPQGTQYF
>TRBV4-1|15|-|TRBJ2-1|-
TGCGCCAGCAGCCCCGTTGGGGCCCCCTACAATGAGCAGTTCTTC
CASSPVGAPYNEQFF
>TRBV19|15|TRBD1|TRBJ2-2|few
TGTGCCAGTAGTCTCCGGACAGGGAACACCGGGGAGCTGTTTTTT
CASSLRTGNTGELFF
>TRBV7-9|15|TRBD2|TRBJ2-7|-
TGTGCCAGCACAACCCAGGCTAGCGGAAGCTACGAGCAGTACTTC
CASTTQASGSYEQYF
>TRBV7-9|16|-|TRBJ2-2|-
TGTGCCAGCAGCTACCCCCCTGGTGGCAACACCGGGGAGCTGTTTTTT
CASSYPPGGNTGELFF
>TRBV19|15|-|TRBJ1-2|-
TGTGCCAGTAGCATAGCGTGGAGCCCAAGGGGTGGCTACACCTTC
CASSIAWSPRGGYTF
>TRBV7-6|17|TRBD1|TRBJ1-2|-
TGTGCCAGCAGCTCGACCCCGGGACAGGCTTCTTACTATGGCTACACCTTC
CASSSTPGQASYYGYTF
>TRBV5-1|15|TRBD1|TRBJ2-5|-
TGCGCCAGCAGCAAGGGGACAGCCCCGCAAGAGACCCAGTACTTC
CASSKGTAPQETQYF
>TRBV9|15|-|TRBJ2-3|-
TGTGCCAGCAGCGTAGGGGCAGGGGGCACAGATACGCAGTATTTT
CASSVGAGGTDTQYF
>TRBV5-4|15|TRBD1|TRBJ2-7|-
TGTGCCAGCAGCTCGCCGGGACAGGGGGCGGACGAGCAGTACTTC
CASSSPGQGADEQYF
>TRBV7-8|15|-|TRBJ1-1|-
TGTGCCAGCAGCTTAGTGGCAGGCGGGGGGACTGAAGCTTTCTTT
CASSLVAGGGTEAFF
>TRBV6-1|15|-|TRBJ2-1|-
TGTGCCAGCAGTGAAGGGGGCTTCTCCTACAATGAGCAGTTCTTC
CASSEGGFSYNEQFF
>TRBV7-2|15|TRBD1|TRBJ1-6|-
TGTGCCAGCAGCACCGAGGGGACAGTGAATTCACCCCTCCACTTT
CASSTEGTVNSPLHF
>TRBV7-9|17|TRBD1|TRBJ2-7|-
TGTGCCAGCAGCTTAGGCACGTCAGGGGGCGAGTCCTACGAGCAGTACTTC
CASSLGTSGGESYEQYF
>TRBV5-3|20|TRBD2|TRBJ2-5|-
TGTGCCAGAAGCTTGGTGGAGAGTCTAGCGGGAGGTTTGTTCCAAGAGACCCAGTACTTC
CARSLVESLAGGLFQETQYF
>TRBV10-3|14|-|TRBJ2-7|-
TGTGCCATCAGTGAGGCTCTTAGCGTCTACGAGCAGTACTTC
CAISEALSVYEQYF
>TRBV28|14|TRBD1|TRBJ1-4|-
TGTGCCAGCAGCTCCGGGACAGAATTTGAAAAACTGTTTTTT
CASSSGTEFEKLFF
>TRBV18|14|-|TRBJ2-7|-
TGTGCCAGCTCACCCGCCAGGGGCACCTACGAGCAGTACTTC
CASSPARGTYEQYF
>TRBV7-2|12|-|TRBJ2-1|-
TGTGCCAGCAGCTTATGGGGTACTGAGCAGTTCTTC
CASSLWGTEQFF
>TRBV19|12|-|TRBJ1-2|-
TGTGCCAGTAGTATAGGACAGTATGGCTACACCTTC
CASSIGQYGYTF
>TRBV9|13|-|TRBJ2-2|-
TGTGCCAGCACGGTCTTGAACACCGGGGAGCTGTTTTTT
CASTVLNTGELFF
>TRBV5-1|16|-|TRBJ2-1|-
TGCGCCAGCAGCTTGGGGAGGGCCTCGCCGGGAGATGAGCAGTTCTTC
CASSLGRASPGDEQFF
>TRBV6-5|13|-|TRBJ2-2|few
TGTGCCAGCAGACAGGGGAACACCGGGGAGCTGTTTTTT
CASRQGNTGELFF
>TRBV29-1|13|-|TRBJ1-3|-
TGCAGCGTTGAGAGGGAGTTTAGAAACACCATATATTTT
CSVEREFRNTIYF
>TRBV7-7|14|-|TRBJ2-5|-
TGTGCCAGCAGCCGGGCCCTGGCGGAATTGGCCCAGTACTTC
CASSRALAELAQYF
>TRBV4-2|15|-|TRBJ1-2|-
TGTGCCAGCAGCCAAGATCTCTCTACAGGAGTGGACTACACCTTC
CASSQDLSTGVDYTF
>TRBV5-1|15|TRBD1|TRBJ2-3|-
TGCGCCAGCAGCTTGGCGGGACAGATCACAGATACGCAGTATTTT
CASSLAGQITDTQYF
>TRBV5-1|12|-|TRBJ2-7|-
TGCGCCAGCAGCTTGACAAGCGGCGAGCAGTACTTC
CASSLTSGEQYF
>TRBV6-5|16|TRBD2|TRBJ2-1|once
TGTGCCAGCAGTTACTCACTAGCGGGCCTCGACAATGAGCAGTTCTTC
CASSYSLAGLDNEQFF
>TRBV28|14|-|TRBJ2-7|-
TGTGCCAGCAGTTTAAGACCGGGGATCCACGAGCAGTACTTC
CASSLRPGIHEQYF
>TRBV29-1|14|TRBD1|TRBJ1-2|-
TGCAGCGTTGGAAGGACAGGTTGGGACTATGGCTACACCTTC
CSVGRTGWDYGYTF
>TRBV28|15|-|TRBJ1-3|-
TGTGCCAGCAGTTTACCCGGGACTCGGTACAACACCATATATTTT
CASSLPGTRYNTIYF
>TRBV15|16|-|TRBJ1-4|-
TGTGCCACCAGCCCGAGGGGGGGGCGAACTAATGAAAAACTGTTTTTT
CATSPRGGRTNEKLFF
>TRBV6-4|16|-|TRBJ2-1|-
TGTGCCAGCAGCCCGACGGGTTGGCAGGATTACAATGAGCAGTTCTTC
CASSPTGWQDYNEQFF
>TRBV27|14|TRBD2|TRBJ2-7|-
TGTGCCAGCAGTTTACGGTTAGCGGGCTACGAGCAGTACTTC
CASSLRLAGYEQYF
>TRBV7-9|14|-|TRBJ1-4|-
TGTGCCAGCAGCTGGACAGCTTATAATGAAAAACTGTTTTTT
CASSWTAYNEKLFF
>TRBV5-4|16|-|TRBJ2-1|-
TGTGCCAGCAGCTCCGCACCCAGGAGCTCCTACAATGAGCAGTTCTTC
CASSSAPRSSYNEQFF
>TRBV11-2|16|-|TRBJ2-5|-
TGTGCCAGCAGCTTAGGGCTCGCCCGGTACCAAGAGACCCAGTACTTC
CASSLGLARYQETQYF
>TRBV5-1|15|-|TRBJ2-1|once
TGCGCCAGCAGCTCCCCTAGGCCTACTTACAATGAGCAGTTCTTC
CASSSPRPTYNEQFF
>TRBV5-1|15|-|TRBJ2-2|few
TGCGCCAGCAGCTTGGGGACAGAGAACACCGGGGAGCTGTTTTTT
CASSLGTENTGELFF
>TRBV7-3|16|TRBD1|TRBJ2-7|-
TGTGCCAGCAGCCTATACGGACAGGGTGGTTTCTACGAGCAGTACTTC
CASSLYGQGGFYEQYF
>TRBV5-1|15|-|TRBJ1-1|-
TGCGCCAGCAGCGACATCTCCGCCGGGGACACTGAAGCTTTCTTT
CASSDISAGDTEAFF
>TRBV5-4|17|-|TRBJ1-5|-
TGTGCCAGCAGCTTCCCCCTGACTCCCCCGGGCAATCAGCCCCAGCATTTT
CASSFPLTPPGNQPQHF
>TRBV7-2|14|-|TRBJ2-5|-
TGTGCCAGCAGCTTAGAGCCGGGTGGGAAGACCCAGTACTTC
CASSLEPGGKTQYF
>TRBV7-2|14|-|TRBJ1-1|-
TGTGCCAGCAGCTTATTGGGGCCGAACACTGAAGCTTTCTTT
CASSLLGPNTEAFF
>TRBV6-5|15|-|TRBJ1-4|-
TGTGCCAGCAGAACATCGACTCCAGCTAATGAAAAACTGTTTTTT
CASRTSTPANEKLFF
>TRBV28|15|-|TRBJ2-3|-
TGTGCCAGCACCCCTCTGGGAGCAGGAGTAGATACGCAGTATTTT
CASTPLGAGVDTQYF
>TRBV10-3|14|-|TRBJ2-1|-
TGTGCCATCAGCGGGGGACTCGAATACAATGAGCAGTTCTTC
CAISGGLEYNEQFF
>TRBV6-6|16|-|TRBJ1-2|-
TGTGCCAGCAGTTTATCAATTACTACAGGTCTTGGTGGCTACACCTTC
CASSLSITTGLGGYTF
>TRBV28|17|TRBD1|TRBJ1-2|once
TGTGCCAGCAGTTTAGCGACAGGGCCCATCAGAAACTATGGCTACACCTTC
CASSLATGPIRNYGYTF
>TRBV19|13|TRBD2|TRBJ2-5|-
TGTGCCAGTAGCAACTCGGGAGGGGAGACCCAGTACTTC
CASSNSGGETQYF
>TRBV18|12|-|TRBJ1-1|-
TGTGCCAGCTCACCCTTGGGGCGTGAAGCTTTCTTT
CASSPLGREAFF